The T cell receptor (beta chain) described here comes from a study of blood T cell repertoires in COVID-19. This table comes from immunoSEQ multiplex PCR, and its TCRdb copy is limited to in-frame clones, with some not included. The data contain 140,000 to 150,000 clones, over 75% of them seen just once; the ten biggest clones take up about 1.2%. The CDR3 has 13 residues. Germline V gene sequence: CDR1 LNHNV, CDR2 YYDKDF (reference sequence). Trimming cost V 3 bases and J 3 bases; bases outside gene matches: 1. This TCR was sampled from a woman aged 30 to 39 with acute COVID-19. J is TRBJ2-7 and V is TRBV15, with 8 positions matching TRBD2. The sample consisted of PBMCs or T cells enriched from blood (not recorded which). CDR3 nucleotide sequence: TGTGCCACCAGCAGGGGACTAGGCTACGAGCAGTACTTC. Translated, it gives CATSRGLGYEQYF.